This is a list of T cell receptor beta chains from one sample in a study of T cell responses to AZD1222 COVID-19 vaccine. Sequenced by immunoSEQ multiplex PCR; TCRdb stores in-frame clones only, minus some. This repertoire shows approximately 100,000 clones, about 86% found once; its top ten account for around 1.5%. The sample here was peripheral blood, taken on day 0 of AZD1222 vaccination. These receptors all come from an adult in good health. CDR3s include the opening cysteine and the closing phenylalanine or tryptophan. Fields, in order: D gene, V gene, clone size, J gene, CDR3 DNA, CDR3 protein. D genes are given only for firm matches. Not every row has a clone size; where given, it reads once, few, many or a size class.

D gene: NA; V gene: TRBV28; clone size: NA; J gene: TRBJ1-2; CDR3 DNA: TGTGCCAGCAGTTTCCTTAAGACAGGCGGCTACACCTTC; CDR3 protein: CASSFLKTGGYTF
D gene: TRBD1; V gene: TRBV7-9; clone size: few; J gene: TRBJ1-4; CDR3 DNA: TGTGCCAGCAGCTTAGCGGGACAGGGGGCCGCAACTAATGAAAAACTGTTTTTT; CDR3 protein: CASSLAGQGAATNEKLFF
D gene: NA; V gene: TRBV28; clone size: NA; J gene: TRBJ1-4; CDR3 DNA: TGTGCCAGCAGTTTGAGAACAGGGCGGGGTGAAAAACTGTTTTTT; CDR3 protein: CASSLRTGRGEKLFF
D gene: NA; V gene: TRBV19; clone size: NA; J gene: TRBJ1-5; CDR3 DNA: TGTGCCAGTAGACCCGACAGCAATCAGCCCCAGCATTTT; CDR3 protein: CASRPDSNQPQHF
D gene: TRBD1; V gene: TRBV30; clone size: once; J gene: TRBJ1-2; CDR3 DNA: TGTGCCTGGAGTGTAACCGGGACAGGAATCTATGGCTACACCTTC; CDR3 protein: CAWSVTGTGIYGYTF
D gene: NA; V gene: TRBV7-2; clone size: once; J gene: TRBJ2-3; CDR3 DNA: TGTGCCAGCAGCTTAGAGCTTGTTACGCAGTATTTT; CDR3 protein: CASSLELVTQYF
D gene: TRBD1; V gene: TRBV5-1; clone size: NA; J gene: TRBJ1-2; CDR3 DNA: TGCGCCAGCAGCTTAAAATATGCCGGGACAGGTAACACCCCAGGGCACTATGGCTACACCTTC; CDR3 protein: CASSLKYAGTGNTPGHYGYTF
D gene: NA; V gene: TRBV30; clone size: NA; J gene: TRBJ2-1; CDR3 DNA: TGTGCCTGGAGTGAGAGCCCCAATAATGAGCAGTTCTTC; CDR3 protein: CAWSESPNNEQFF
D gene: TRBD2; V gene: TRBV30; clone size: NA; J gene: TRBJ2-5; CDR3 DNA: TGTGCCTGGAGTCTGGCGGGAGTGAAACAAGAGACCCAGTACTTC; CDR3 protein: CAWSLAGVKQETQYF
D gene: TRBD1; V gene: TRBV27; clone size: NA; J gene: TRBJ1-4; CDR3 DNA: TGTGCCAGCAGTTTCAGGGGGAACGGGGAAAAACTGTTTTTT; CDR3 protein: CASSFRGNGEKLFF
D gene: TRBD1; V gene: TRBV7-8; clone size: NA; J gene: TRBJ1-5; CDR3 DNA: TGTGCCAGCAGCTTAACAGGGGCCCTCCATCAGCCCCAGCATTTT; CDR3 protein: CASSLTGALHQPQHF
D gene: TRBD1; V gene: TRBV13; clone size: NA; J gene: TRBJ1-5; CDR3 DNA: TGTGCCAGCAGCTTGGGACAGGGTTCAAGTCAGCCCCAGCATTTT; CDR3 protein: CASSLGQGSSQPQHF
D gene: TRBD1; V gene: TRBV7-9; clone size: NA; J gene: TRBJ2-4; CDR3 DNA: TGTGCCAGCAGCTCACCCGGGACAGGGGAAAACATTCAGTACTTC; CDR3 protein: CASSSPGTGENIQYF
D gene: NA; V gene: TRBV7-2; clone size: once; J gene: TRBJ2-7; CDR3 DNA: TGTGCCAGCAGCCATCGGGACATGGGCTCCTACGAGCAGTACTTC; CDR3 protein: CASSHRDMGSYEQYF
D gene: NA; V gene: TRBV7-2; clone size: many; J gene: TRBJ1-4; CDR3 DNA: TGTGCCAGCAGCTTAGATGCGGGGGCGCGGGAAAAACTGTTTTTT; CDR3 protein: CASSLDAGAREKLFF
D gene: NA; V gene: TRBV4-1; clone size: NA; J gene: TRBJ1-4; CDR3 DNA: TGCGCCAGCAGCCAATTGGGGTTAGCTAATGAAAAACTGTTTTTT; CDR3 protein: CASSQLGLANEKLFF
D gene: TRBD1; V gene: TRBV5-6; clone size: NA; J gene: TRBJ2-2; CDR3 DNA: TGTGCCAGCAGCTTCGGGACTGGACAGGGCACCGGGGAGCTGTTTTTT; CDR3 protein: CASSFGTGQGTGELFF
D gene: TRBD1; V gene: TRBV7-9; clone size: NA; J gene: TRBJ2-1; CDR3 DNA: TGTGCCAGCAGCGACCGATATTGGACAGGGGAGAATGAGCAGTTCTTC; CDR3 protein: CASSDRYWTGENEQFF
D gene: TRBD1; V gene: TRBV19; clone size: NA; J gene: TRBJ1-5; CDR3 DNA: TGTGCCAGTGATCCCGGGACAGGTCATCAGCCCCAGCATTTT; CDR3 protein: CASDPGTGHQPQHF
D gene: NA; V gene: TRBV6-1; clone size: NA; J gene: TRBJ1-2; CDR3 DNA: TGTGCCAGCAGTGAAGGGGGGGGATCGGATGGCTACACCTTC; CDR3 protein: CASSEGGGSDGYTF
D gene: NA; V gene: TRBV27; clone size: NA; J gene: TRBJ1-2; CDR3 DNA: TGTGCCAGCAGTTCCGCGGGAGTTAACTATGGCTACACCTTC; CDR3 protein: CASSSAGVNYGYTF
D gene: NA; V gene: TRBV9; clone size: NA; J gene: TRBJ1-5; CDR3 DNA: TGTGCCAGCAGCGTCCAAAGCGAGCAGCCCCAGCATTTT; CDR3 protein: CASSVQSEQPQHF
D gene: NA; V gene: TRBV5-4; clone size: NA; J gene: TRBJ2-6; CDR3 DNA: TGTGCCAGCAGCTCCTTACTAGGGGCCAACGTCCTGACTTTC; CDR3 protein: CASSSLLGANVLTF
D gene: NA; V gene: TRBV29-1; clone size: medium-sized; J gene: TRBJ2-7; CDR3 DNA: TGCAGCGTTGTTAGACAACAGGGCAGAGGCGAGCAGTACTTC; CDR3 protein: CSVVRQQGRGEQYF
D gene: NA; V gene: TRBV6-2/TRBV6-3; clone size: once; J gene: TRBJ2-7; CDR3 DNA: TGTGCCAGCAGCTTACCGGGTCCCTACGAGCAGTACTTC; CDR3 protein: CASSLPGPYEQYF
D gene: NA; V gene: TRBV15; clone size: NA; J gene: TRBJ1-3; CDR3 DNA: TGTGCCACCAGCAGAGGACAGAATCCGCGCTCTGGAAACACCATATATTTT; CDR3 protein: CATSRGQNPRSGNTIYF
D gene: NA; V gene: TRBV27; clone size: NA; J gene: TRBJ2-7; CDR3 DNA: TGTGCCAGCAGTTTCGACAGGTACTACGAGCAGTACTTC; CDR3 protein: CASSFDRYYEQYF
D gene: TRBD1; V gene: TRBV5-4; clone size: NA; J gene: TRBJ1-2; CDR3 DNA: TGTGCCAGCAGCCCGGGACAGGGCGGAAACTTTGTCGAAGGCTACACCTTC; CDR3 protein: CASSPGQGGNFVEGYTF
D gene: NA; V gene: TRBV4-2; clone size: few; J gene: TRBJ1-5; CDR3 DNA: TGTGCCAGCAGCCAAGATCCGAGGAGCAATCAGCCCCAGCATTTT; CDR3 protein: CASSQDPRSNQPQHF
D gene: NA; V gene: TRBV30; clone size: NA; J gene: TRBJ1-3; CDR3 DNA: TGTGCCTGGAGTGTAACAGGGTCCGGAAACACCATATATTTT; CDR3 protein: CAWSVTGSGNTIYF
D gene: NA; V gene: TRBV19; clone size: NA; J gene: TRBJ1-1; CDR3 DNA: TGTGCCAGTAGTGGGGCGAGAAGGCTGAACACTGAAGCTTTCTTT; CDR3 protein: CASSGARRLNTEAFF
D gene: NA; V gene: TRBV3-1/TRBV3-2; clone size: NA; J gene: TRBJ1-6; CDR3 DNA: TGTGCCAGCAGCCAAGCGGGGAATTCACCCCTCCACTTT; CDR3 protein: CASSQAGNSPLHF
D gene: NA; V gene: TRBV4-3; clone size: NA; J gene: TRBJ2-5; CDR3 DNA: TGCGCCAGCAGCCAAGAGAGGCAGTCCGGGGAGACCCAGTACTTC; CDR3 protein: CASSQERQSGETQYF
D gene: NA; V gene: TRBV21-1; clone size: NA; J gene: TRBJ2-7; CDR3 DNA: TGTGCCAGCAGCACACAACTAGCGGGAGTCGCCTACGAGCAGTACTTC; CDR3 protein: CASSTQLAGVAYEQYF
D gene: TRBD2; V gene: TRBV28; clone size: NA; J gene: TRBJ2-3; CDR3 DNA: TGTGCCAGCAGCGCAACTAGCGGTAGCACAGATACGCAGTATTTT; CDR3 protein: CASSATSGSTDTQYF
D gene: TRBD1; V gene: TRBV30; clone size: once; J gene: TRBJ1-5; CDR3 DNA: TGTGCCTGGAGGATGGTAGGGGGCAGCAATCAGCCCCAGCATTTT; CDR3 protein: CAWRMVGGSNQPQHF
D gene: NA; V gene: TRBV6-2/TRBV6-3; clone size: NA; J gene: TRBJ1-4; CDR3 DNA: TGTGCCAGCAGTCTCCCTTACCAAGGGGCAAAACTGTTTTTT; CDR3 protein: CASSLPYQGAKLFF
D gene: TRBD1; V gene: TRBV6-6; clone size: NA; J gene: TRBJ2-7; CDR3 DNA: TGTGCCAGCTCCCGGGACCGGGACAGCAGCTACGAGCAGTACTTC; CDR3 protein: CASSRDRDSSYEQYF
D gene: NA; V gene: TRBV27; clone size: NA; J gene: TRBJ1-2; CDR3 DNA: TGTGCCAGCAGTCCCGCCCAGGGGTGGGGCTACACCTTC; CDR3 protein: CASSPAQGWGYTF
D gene: TRBD1; V gene: TRBV6-2/TRBV6-3; clone size: NA; J gene: TRBJ1-1; CDR3 DNA: TGTGCCAGCAGTACTCAGGGGGCGCGCACTGAAGCTTTCTTT; CDR3 protein: CASSTQGARTEAFF
D gene: TRBD1; V gene: TRBV2; clone size: NA; J gene: TRBJ1-1; CDR3 DNA: TGTGCCAGCAGTGCCAGGGGGCCTGGTGAAGCTTTCTTT; CDR3 protein: CASSARGPGEAFF
D gene: NA; V gene: TRBV20-1; clone size: NA; J gene: TRBJ1-4; CDR3 DNA: TGCAGTGCCAGAATGGAAAAACTGTTTTTT; CDR3 protein: CSARMEKLFF
D gene: NA; V gene: TRBV7-6; clone size: NA; J gene: TRBJ2-7; CDR3 DNA: TGTGCCAGCAGCTTAGTCGCGACAGGAGGGGATCGTGAGCAGTACTTC; CDR3 protein: CASSLVATGGDREQYF
D gene: TRBD2; V gene: TRBV7-6; clone size: NA; J gene: TRBJ2-5; CDR3 DNA: TGTGCCAGCAGCTATACTAGACTAGCGGGGGAGACCCAGTACTTC; CDR3 protein: CASSYTRLAGETQYF
D gene: NA; V gene: TRBV11-2; clone size: NA; J gene: TRBJ2-7; CDR3 DNA: TGTGCCAGCACCCCCGGGGGCGAGCAGTACTTC; CDR3 protein: CASTPGGEQYF
D gene: NA; V gene: TRBV2; clone size: NA; J gene: TRBJ1-2; CDR3 DNA: TGTGCCAGCAGTGGTACAGGGAACTATGGCTACACCTTC; CDR3 protein: CASSGTGNYGYTF
D gene: NA; V gene: TRBV19; clone size: NA; J gene: TRBJ1-1; CDR3 DNA: TGTGCCAGTACCGGCTATGAGGGGTACAACACTGAAGCTTTCTTT; CDR3 protein: CASTGYEGYNTEAFF
D gene: NA; V gene: TRBV2; clone size: once; J gene: TRBJ1-1; CDR3 DNA: TGTGCCAGCAGTGAAACAGGTTGGCGCACTGAAGCTTTCTTT; CDR3 protein: CASSETGWRTEAFF
D gene: NA; V gene: TRBV2; clone size: few; J gene: TRBJ2-7; CDR3 DNA: TGTGCCAGCAGTGAGATGGTGCAGGTTGGAGAGCAGTACTTC; CDR3 protein: CASSEMVQVGEQYF
D gene: NA; V gene: TRBV7-3; clone size: NA; J gene: TRBJ1-6; CDR3 DNA: TGTGCCAGCAGCTTAAGAGGGTCAGGGAATTCACCCCTCCACTTT; CDR3 protein: CASSLRGSGNSPLHF
D gene: NA; V gene: TRBV6-5; clone size: medium-sized; J gene: TRBJ1-6; CDR3 DNA: TGTGCCAGCAGGAGGAGCTCCTATAATTCACCCCTCCACTTT; CDR3 protein: CASRRSSYNSPLHF
D gene: NA; V gene: TRBV30; clone size: NA; J gene: TRBJ2-6; CDR3 DNA: TGTGCCTGGAGTACGGAGGGTGGGGCCAACGTCCTGACTTTC; CDR3 protein: CAWSTEGGANVLTF
D gene: NA; V gene: TRBV27; clone size: once; J gene: TRBJ1-5; CDR3 DNA: TGTGCCAGCAGTTTATACGGACTTATGACTGGTCAGCCCCAGCATTTT; CDR3 protein: CASSLYGLMTGQPQHF
D gene: NA; V gene: TRBV7-2; clone size: NA; J gene: TRBJ1-3; CDR3 DNA: TGTGCCAGCAGCCTGGACAACTCTGGAAACACCATATATTTT; CDR3 protein: CASSLDNSGNTIYF
D gene: NA; V gene: TRBV28; clone size: NA; J gene: TRBJ1-1; CDR3 DNA: TGTGCCAGCAGTTTAGTTGCACCGGGCGGAGCTTTCTTT; CDR3 protein: CASSLVAPGGAFF